One sample yielded the 16 T cell receptor beta chains listed below, sequenced in a study of T-cell memory formation after mild COVID-19. Via MiXCR, TCRdb re-called the 5' RACE reads, giving one row per CDR3 protein. The sample has around 370,000 distinct CDR3 sequences, around 21% seen once. The sample taken for sequencing was PBMCs or a T cell subset sorted from them (not recorded which). The receptors shown here come from an adult woman who had mild COVID-19 (a few samples of this study predate the infection). Cell type and time point are not known.

This clonotype was recorded at least ten times. The chain recombines TRBV24-1 with TRBJ2-3; no definite D call. The CDR3 runs 15 residues. Germline CDR1 is KGHDR and CDR2 is SFDVKD. Trimming removed 4 bases from V and 5 bases from J, with 15 bases in between. CDR3 region: CATSDPRTRGDTQYF. The DNA of the CDR3 is TGTGCCACCAGTGACCCTCGGACCCGCGGAGATACGCAGTATTTT.

This clonotype appeared a few times. V is TRBV4-1 and J is TRBJ2-4; 9 positions agree with TRBD1. Germline loops: CDR1 MGHRA, CDR2 YSYEKL. After removal of 1 base from V and 8 bases from J, the junction contained 9 bases not matched to a gene. This CDR3 is built from 16 residues. CDR3 coding DNA: TGCGCCAGCAGCCAAGTCTTCGGACAGGGGACGGACATTCAGTACTTC. This encodes CASSQVFGQGTDIQYF.

This clonotype was found a few times. The rearrangement joins TRBV5-1 to TRBJ2-2; 14 bases fit TRBD2. Germline V gene lookup returns CDR1 SGHRS and CDR2 YFSETQ. This CDR3 is built from 15 residues. V was pared by 4 bases and J by 10 bases, with 6 bases of the junction left unmatched. Written as DNA, the CDR3 is TGCGCCAGCAGCCTCGGACTAGCGGGGGGAGTGGAGCTGTTTTTT. Encoded protein: CASSLGLAGGVELFF. Full variable domain (outside the CDR3, taken from reference TRBV5-1 and TRBJ2-2): KAGVTQTPRYLIKTRGQQVTLSCSPISGHRSVSWYQQTPGQGLQFLFEYFSETQRNKGNFPGRFSGRQFSNSRSEMNVSTLELGDSALYLCASSLGLAGGVELFFGEGSRLTVL.

This chain joins TRBV30 and TRBJ2-2; 8 bases fit TRBD1. CDR3 length equals 14 residues. With 1 base clipped from V and 5 bases from J, the junction kept 3 bases outside the gene matches. Per germline, CDR1 GTSNPN and CDR2 SVGIG (reference sequence). The CDR3 DNA reads as TGTGCCTGGAGTGACGGGACAGGTACCGGGGAGCTGTTTTTT. Its protein product is CAWSDGTGTGELFF. Filled out from reference TRBV30 and TRBJ2-2, the complete variable domain reads SQTIHQWPATLVQPVGSPLSLECTVEGTSNPNLYWYRQAAGRGLQLLFYSVGIGQISSEVPQNLSASRPQDRQFILSSKKLLLSDSGFYLCAWSDGTGTGELFFGEGSRLTVL.

The chain combines TRBV27 with TRBJ1-2, with D possibly matching TRBD1 (5 bases). This CDR3 comprises 15 residues. CDR1 MNHEY and CDR2 SMNVEV come from the germline V gene (reference sequence). Trimming took off 4 bases at V and 5 bases at J, with 17 bases between the two ends. CDR3 protein: CASSSLAARAYGYTF. DNA for the CDR3: TGTGCCAGCAGTTCGCTCGCCGCCAGGGCGTATGGCTACACCTTC.

This clonotype was counted only a few times. This chain connects TRBV7-9 to TRBJ2-7; D is perhaps TRBD1 (7 bases). The CDR3 has 16 residues. Germline V lookup: CDR1 SEHNR, CDR2 FQNEAQ (reference sequence). V was shortened by 5 bases and J by 2 bases, with 19 bases between the two germline ends. The CDR3 DNA follows: TGTGCCAGCAGCCCACCGCAGGGGGGTGGAACCTACGAGCAGTACTTC. It codes for CASSPPQGGGTYEQYF. Full variable domain (missing parts from reference TRBV7-9 and TRBJ2-7): DTGVSQNPRHKITKRGQNVTFRCDPISEHNRLYWYRQTLGQGPEFLTYFQNEAQLEKSRLLSDRFSAERPKGSFSTLEIQRTEQGDSAMYLCASSPPQGGGTYEQYFGPGTRLTVT.

This clonotype turned up a few times. The V call is TRBV2, the J call TRBJ2-7; 8 bases fit TRBD1. V lost 5 bases and J lost 3; bases outside the gene matches: 6. This CDR3 contains 14 residues. Germline V gene lookup returns CDR1 SNHLY and CDR2 FYNNEI. The CDR3 sequence is CASSYFGQGYEQYF. The CDR3 DNA sequence: TGTGCCAGCAGTTACTTTGGACAGGGCTACGAGCAGTACTTC.

The chain employs TRBV4-3 and TRBJ2-7; 8 bases are a match to TRBD2. The CDR3 totals 15 residues. V lost 3 bases, J lost 6 bases, and 10 bases stayed unmatched. CDR1 LGHNA and CDR2 YSLEER come from the germline V gene. CDR3 amino acids: CASSQDSAGVLEQYF. For the CDR3, the DNA is TGCGCCAGCAGCCAGGACTCAGCGGGAGTCCTCGAGCAGTACTTC.

Notes on this clonotype: The junction departs from germline at one end; a sequencing error may be responsible. The chain carries TRBV7-2 and TRBJ1-2, with D possibly matching TRBD1 (6 bases). Germline CDR1 and CDR2: SGHTA and FQGNSA. The CDR3 is made up of 13 amino acids. CDR3 nucleotide sequence: TGTGCCAGCAGCTTAGGGGACAACTATGTCTACACCTTC. Amino acids: CASSLGDNYVYTF. The full variable domain, its missing parts supplied by reference TRBV7-2 and TRBJ1-2, is GAGVSQSPSNKVTEKGKDVELRCDPISGHTALYWYRQSLGQGLEFLIYFQGNSAPDKSGLPSDRFSAERTGGSVSTLTIQRTQQEDSAVYLCASSLGDNYVYTFGSGTRLTVV.

The rearrangement links TRBV19 to TRBJ2-7; TRBD2 matches 9 bases. The CDR3 contains 15 residues. J was trimmed by 1 base and V by 0 bases; bases with no gene match: 1. Germline CDR1 LNHDA, CDR2 SQIVND (reference sequence). The CDR3 sequence: CASSIDLAGSYEQYF. The CDR3 bases are TGTGCCAGTAGTATAGACCTAGCGGGATCCTACGAGCAGTACTTC. Full variable domain (remainder filled in from reference TRBV19 and TRBJ2-7): DGGITQSPKYLFRKEGQNVTLSCEQNLNHDAMYWYRQDPGQGLRLIYYSQIVNDFQKGDIAEGYSVSREKKESFPLTVTSAQKNPTAFYLCASSIDLAGSYEQYFGPGTRLTVT.

The V and J genes are TRBV5-1 and TRBJ2-1, with TRBD1 matching 10 bases. This CDR3 region has 15 residues. Unmatched junction bases numbered 5, after V lost 0 bases and J lost 8 bases. Germline CDR1 reads SGHRS; CDR2 reads YFSETQ. CDR3 nucleotides: TGCGCCAGCAGCTTGGCGACAGGGGGCGGGCATGAGCAGTTCTTC. The encoded protein is CASSLATGGGHEQFF.

The CDR3 sequence is CASSPITSGLDGYTF. The CDR3 DNA reads as TGTGCCAGCAGCCCCATAACCTCAGGGTTAGATGGCTACACCTTC. V usage is TRBV5-5 and J usage is TRBJ1-2, with D possibly being TRBD1 (5 bases). This CDR3 contains 15 residues. V was pared by 4 bases and J by 6 bases, with 19 bases between. From germline, CDR1 is SGHKS and CDR2 YYEKEE (reference sequence). The full variable domain, its missing parts supplied by reference TRBV5-5 and TRBJ1-2, is DAGVTQSPTHLIKTRGQQVTLRCSPISGHKSVSWYQQVLGQGPQFIFQYYEKEERGRGNFPDRFSARQFPNYSSELNVNALLLGDSALYLCASSPITSGLDGYTFGSGTRLTVV.

This clonotype was detected a few times. This chain uses TRBV27 with TRBJ2-7, with D perhaps assigned TRBD1 or TRBD2 (5 bases each). The ends were cut back, 6 bases at V and 3 bases at J, with 18 bases in the middle. Per the germline V gene, CDR1 is MNHEY and CDR2 is SMNVEV (reference sequence). CDR3 size: 15 residues. The CDR3 is CASSRSGPSGYEQYF. The CDR3 DNA reads as TGTGCCAGCAGCCGTTCGGGGCCGTCAGGCTACGAGCAGTACTTC.

V and J are TRBV20-1 and TRBJ2-1; 11 bases are a match to TRBD2. Germline CDR1 reads DFQATT; CDR2 reads SNEGSKA (reference sequence). CDR3 length: 14 residues. Trimming removed 3 bases from V and 8 bases from J; junction bases left unmatched: 6. The CDR3 sequence: CSARPLAGGHEQFF. CDR3 DNA: TGCAGTGCTAGGCCGCTAGCGGGGGGTCATGAGCAGTTCTTC.

There are a few counts of this clonotype. This chain uses TRBV7-9 with TRBJ2-3; D gene uncertain. This CDR3 is 15 amino acids long. V was cut by 0 bases and J by 2 bases, with 9 bases left in between. Germline-derived CDR1 and CDR2 are SEHNR and FQNEAQ (reference sequence). The CDR3 loop is CASSLAGSFTDTQYF. The DNA of the CDR3 is TGTGCCAGCAGCTTAGCGGGCTCGTTCACAGATACGCAGTATTTT.

This clonotype has more than one count but fewer than ten. In DNA, the CDR3 is TGTGCCAGCAGCTTAGTTGGCAGGCGCAGGCACTACGAGCAGTACTTC. Amino acids: CASSLVGRRRHYEQYF. The chain carries TRBV11-2 and TRBJ2-7; D unresolved. The V end lost 1 base, the J end lost 3 bases, and 16 bases lay between the germline ends. The CDR3 is made up of 16 amino acids. Germline CDR1 SGHAT, CDR2 FQNNGV. Based on the CDR3 plus reference TRBV11-2 and TRBJ2-7, the full variable domain is EAGVAQSPRYKIIEKRQSVAFWCNPISGHATLYWYQQILGQGPKLLIQFQNNGVVDDSQLPKDRFSAERLKGVDSTLKIQPAKLEDSAVYLCASSLVGRRRHYEQYFGPGTRLTVT.